Each of the 18 T cell receptor beta chains below was sequenced from the same sample in a study of blood T cell repertoires in COVID-19. TCRdb's copy holds only in-frame clones and misses some; the assay was immunoSEQ multiplex PCR. The table records about 380,000 clones, 85% to 90% of them present only once. The sequencing sample was made of PBMCs or T cells enriched from blood (not recorded which). All receptors derive from a woman between 18 and 29 years old who had recovered from COVID-19.

V usage is TRBV18 and J usage is TRBJ2-7; D might be TRBD1 (6 bases). CDR3 length: 14 amino acids. Germline assignment: CDR1 KGHSH and CDR2 LQKENI. The ends were cut back, 3 bases at V and 0 bases at J, with 9 bases in the middle. The CDR3 protein is CASSPGQYSYEQYF. The CDR3 DNA reads as TGTGCCAGCTCACCTGGACAGTACTCCTACGAGCAGTACTTC.

V and J are TRBV28 and TRBJ1-1; D possibly corresponds to TRBD1 (5 bases). CDR3 size: 13 residues. CDR1 and CDR2 (germline): MDHEN, SYDVKM. The germline V and J ends were trimmed by 5 bases and 10 bases, with 17 bases remaining between them. The CDR3 nucleotides read TGTGCCAGCAGTCCGGGGGTCCGAGCGGGAGCTTTCTTT. It encodes CASSPGVRAGAFF.

The chain combines TRBV6-5 with TRBJ2-3; tentative D call: TRBD2 (5 bases). The CDR3 sequence is 15 residues long. CDR1 is MNHEY, CDR2 SVGAGI, per germline. V was cut by 5 bases and J by 0 bases, with 12 bases left in between. This CDR3 is CASSNRGLSTDTQYF. The CDR3 nucleotides are TGTGCCAGCAGTAACCGCGGGCTTAGCACAGATACGCAGTATTTT.

This chain joins TRBV4-3 and TRBJ2-4; TRBD1 aligns across 9 bases. The CDR3 runs 18 residues. Germline V gene lookup returns CDR1 LGHNA and CDR2 YSLEER. Germline trimming cut 0 bases from V and 0 bases from J; bases unmatched to any gene: 6. Here the CDR3 DNA reads TGCGCCAGCAGCCAAGATAAAGGACAGGGGCTAGCCAAAAACATTCAGTACTTC. This encodes CASSQDKGQGLAKNIQYF.

The CDR3 here is CASSIISGAGQPQHF. CDR3 nucleotides: TGTGCCAGTAGTATTATCTCAGGGGCAGGGCAGCCCCAGCATTTT. V usage is TRBV19 and J usage is TRBJ1-5, with D possibly being TRBD1 (6 bases). CDR3 size: 15 residues. Germline V gene sequence: CDR1 LNHDA, CDR2 SQIVND (reference sequence). V was cut by 3 bases and J by 7 bases, with 16 bases left in between.

About this clone: The same CDR3 arises from other DNA sequences in this sample as well. This chain uses TRBV5-4 with TRBJ1-4; the D gene is possibly TRBD1 (6 bases). V lost 0 bases, J lost 7 bases, and 7 bases lay in between. Per the germline V gene, CDR1 is SGHNT and CDR2 is YYREEE (reference sequence). This CDR3 is built from 13 residues. CDR3 sequence (DNA): TGTGCCAGCAGCTTGGGCAGGGGTGAAAAACTGTTTTTT. The encoded protein is CASSLGRGEKLFF.

This chain uses TRBV6-2 or TRBV6-3 with TRBJ2-2; 7 bases align to TRBD2. V gave up 0 bases and J gave up 2 bases; unmatched junction bases: 9. CDR1 and CDR2 from the germline V gene are MNHEY and SVGEGT. The length of the CDR3 is 18 residues. CDR3 sequence (DNA): TGTGCCAGCAGTTACTCGGCTAGCGGAACCTTAAACACCGGGGAGCTGTTTTTT. It yields the protein CASSYSASGTLNTGELFF.

This clone was seen a single time. This rearrangement joins TRBV27 to TRBJ1-4; D possibly corresponds to TRBD1 (6 bases). This CDR3 has 15 residues. Germline V gene data show CDR1 as MNHEY and CDR2 as SMNVEV (reference sequence). The V end was cut by 5 bases, the J end by 5 bases, with 15 bases between. The CDR3 DNA follows: TGTGCCAGCAGTAGATCCCGGCAGGGGAATGAAAAACTGTTTTTT. Amino acid sequence: CASSRSRQGNEKLFF.

The chain joins TRBV5-1 to TRBJ1-2, with D tentatively TRBD1 (6 bases). CDR3 length equals 17 residues. V lost 2 bases to trimming and J lost 9 bases, with 26 bases between them. Per the germline V gene, CDR1 is SGHRS and CDR2 is YFSETQ. The CDR3 reads CASSLGIQGSRNFRYTF. The CDR3, as DNA: TGCGCCAGCAGCTTAGGGATACAGGGCTCCCGGAATTTCCGCTACACCTTC.

The chain combines TRBV4-1 with TRBJ1-5; possible D gene TRBD1, 6 bases. CDR3 length: 17 amino acids. Germline-derived CDR1 and CDR2 are MGHRA and YSYEKL. V gave up 1 base and J gave up 1 base, with 14 bases separating them. CDR3 coding DNA: TGCGCCAGCAGCCAAGTGTACGGCAGGGGCAGCAATCAGCCCCAGCATTTT. Amino acids: CASSQVYGRGSNQPQHF.

The chain is built from TRBV19 and TRBJ2-4, with TRBD1 as a possible D gene (8 bases). Germline assignment: CDR1 LNHDA and CDR2 SQIVND (reference sequence). V lost 7 bases to trimming and J lost 0 bases, with 16 bases between them. The CDR3 has 16 residues. The CDR3 DNA reads as TGTGCCAGTACCGAAACAGGGGGGGTAGCCAAAAACATTCAGTACTTC. Protein: CASTETGGVAKNIQYF.

The J gene is TRBJ2-1, the V gene TRBV5-1; 9 bases are a match to TRBD2. V trimming: 0 bases; J trimming: 0 bases; junction bases outside the gene matches: 7. The CDR3 runs to 18 residues. Germline CDR1 SGHRS, CDR2 YFSETQ. The CDR3 here is CASSLAPAGGSSYNEQFF. CDR3 sequence (DNA): TGCGCCAGCAGCTTGGCCCCGGCGGGGGGGAGCTCCTACAATGAGCAGTTCTTC.

The rearrangement joins TRBV19 to TRBJ2-7, with 13 bases identical to TRBD2. V lost 5 bases and J lost 7; bases outside the gene matches: 14. This CDR3 contains 17 residues. Germline V gene lookup returns CDR1 LNHDA and CDR2 SQIVND (reference sequence). CDR3 DNA sequence: TGTGCCAGTAGTCCCATCGAACTAGCGGGGGGGTTCGGGGAGCAGTACTTC. As protein: CASSPIELAGGFGEQYF. The full variable domain, rest sourced from reference TRBV19 and TRBJ2-7, is DGGITQSPKYLFRKEGQNVTLSCEQNLNHDAMYWYRQDPGQGLRLIYYSQIVNDFQKGDIAEGYSVSREKKESFPLTVTSAQKNPTAFYLCASSPIELAGGFGEQYFGPGTRLTVT.

The CDR3, as DNA: TGTGCCAGCAGCCCTAGCGGATCCGAGACCCAGTACTTC. Its protein product is CASSPSGSETQYF. The rearrangement joins TRBV6-6 to TRBJ2-5, with TRBD2 matching 7 bases. Germline-derived CDR1 and CDR2 are MNHNY and SVGAGI (reference sequence). V lost 6 bases, J lost 5 bases, and 6 bases stayed unmatched. CDR3 length: 13 residues.

The chain combines TRBV4-2 with TRBJ1-2, with D possibly being TRBD1 (5 bases). The CDR3 has 13 amino acids. Trimming took off 2 bases at V and 8 bases at J, with 12 bases between the two ends. Per the germline V gene, CDR1 is LGHNA and CDR2 is YNFKEQ. The CDR3 DNA sequence: TGTGCCAGCAGCCAACAGGGATTGGTGGGCTACACCTTC. Translation gives CASSQQGLVGYTF.

The rearrangement uses TRBV10-3 and TRBJ2-5, with unresolved D. V was trimmed by 5 bases and J by 0 bases, leaving 13 bases between them. This CDR3 comprises 15 residues. Germline CDR1 and CDR2: ENHRY and SYGVKD. CDR3 in DNA: TGTGCCATCAGTAGCGAAGACGGGTACCAAGAGACCCAGTACTTC. Its protein is CAISSEDGYQETQYF.

The genes are TRBV3-1 (or the pseudogene TRBV3-2) and TRBJ1-5; 9 bases are a match to TRBD1. Germline-derived CDR1 and CDR2 are LGHDT and YNNKEL (reference sequence). The J segment lost 4 bases and the V segment lost 4 bases, leaving 5 bases of the junction unmatched. CDR3 size: 15 residues. This CDR3 is CASSRKQGANQPQHF. CDR3 bases: TGTGCCAGCAGCCGGAAACAGGGGGCAAATCAGCCCCAGCATTTT.

The rearrangement uses TRBV30 and TRBJ1-1, with D maybe TRBD1 (5 bases). Trimming removed 1 base from V and 5 bases from J, with 8 bases in between. Germline V gene lookup returns CDR1 GTSNPN and CDR2 SVGIG (reference sequence). There are 12 residues in the CDR3. The CDR3 reads CAWSAGETEAFF. CDR3 nucleotide sequence: TGTGCCTGGAGTGCGGGGGAGACTGAAGCTTTCTTT.